Presented here are 10 T cell receptor beta chains from one specimen sequenced in a study of T cell responses to AZD1222 COVID-19 vaccine. Libraries were prepared by immunoSEQ multiplex PCR; TCRdb keeps only in-frame clonotypes and omits some of them. The sample comprises approximately 110,000 clones, over 80% of which are singletons, and around 8% rests with the top ten. This material consisted of peripheral blood, taken 28 days after the second AZD1222 dose. The receptor source for this set is an adult who received the AZD1222 COVID-19 vaccine.

The V and J genes are TRBV7-9 and TRBJ1-4; D is possibly TRBD1 (5 bases). V was shortened by 6 bases and J by 0 bases, with 11 bases between the two germline ends. This CDR3 has 15 amino acids. Germline V gives CDR1 SEHNR, CDR2 FQNEAQ (reference sequence). The CDR3 region has the DNA TGTGCCAGCAGTTGGGACGGTGCAACTAATGAAAAACTGTTTTTT. Translated: CASSWDGATNEKLFF.

The chain carries TRBV2 and TRBJ2-1; 9 nucleotides align to TRBD2. Germline CDR1 is SNHLY and CDR2 is FYNNEI. The CDR3 runs 17 residues. The junction had 10 bases not matched to a gene; V was cut back by 4 bases and J by 3 bases. CDR3 in amino acids: CASSAPLAGLLYNEQFF. For the CDR3, the DNA is TGTGCCAGCAGTGCCCCCCTAGCGGGACTTCTCTACAATGAGCAGTTCTTC.

The genes are TRBV15 and TRBJ1-2; 7 nucleotides align to TRBD1. Trimming removed 1 base from V and 4 bases from J; junction bases left unmatched: 3. Germline CDR1 is LNHNV and CDR2 is YYDKDF (reference sequence). This CDR3 is 14 amino acids long. The CDR3 reads CATSRASGGYGYTF. The DNA for the CDR3 is TGTGCCACCAGCAGAGCTTCAGGGGGCTATGGCTACACCTTC.

The CDR3 is CASSLYPGGYGYTF. CDR3 nucleotides: TGTGCCAGCAGTTTATATCCGGGCGGGTATGGCTACACCTTC. J is TRBJ1-2 and V is TRBV28; D call uncertain. Between the trimmed V and J ends, which lost 1 base and 5 bases, there was a span of 11 bases. The germline V gene encodes CDR1 MDHEN and CDR2 SYDVKM. The length of the CDR3 is 14 residues.

The V call is TRBV19, the J call TRBJ2-7; D remains unclear. Germline V gene data show CDR1 as LNHDA and CDR2 as SQIVND (reference sequence). The CDR3 extends over 13 amino acids. Deletions cut 0 bases from V and 3 bases from J, with 6 bases between. The CDR3 nucleotides read TGTGCCAGTAGTATAGAGGGTCGCTACGAGCAGTACTTC. Translated, it gives CASSIEGRYEQYF.

The rearrangement joins TRBV6-5 to TRBJ2-1, with 7 bases fitting TRBD2. The junction had 7 bases not matched to a gene; V was cut back by 7 bases and J by 1 base. CDR3 length equals 15 residues. Germline V gene lookup returns CDR1 MNHEY and CDR2 SVGAGI. This chain's CDR3 is CASTDPGGSYNEQFF. As DNA, the CDR3 is TGTGCCAGCACCGATCCGGGGGGTTCCTACAATGAGCAGTTCTTC.

V usage is TRBV2 and J usage is TRBJ1-5, with D hard to call. CDR1 SNHLY and CDR2 FYNNEI come from the germline V gene. V shed 6 bases and J shed 7 bases, with 22 bases lying between them. There are 16 residues in the CDR3. The CDR3 is CASRPWEGEFYQPQHF. For the CDR3, the DNA is TGTGCCAGCAGACCGTGGGAGGGAGAATTTTACCAGCCCCAGCATTTT. Full variable domain (remainder filled in from reference TRBV2 and TRBJ1-5): EPEVTQTPSHQVTQMGQEVILRCVPISNHLYFYWYRQILGQKVEFLVSFYNNEISEKSEIFDDQFSVERPDGSNFTLKIRSTKLEDSAMYFCASRPWEGEFYQPQHFGDGTRLSIL.

The chain couples TRBV18 to TRBJ1-5, with 12 nucleotides matching TRBD1. The CDR3 totals 21 residues. V lost 4 bases, J lost 2 bases, and 18 bases stayed unmatched. Germline V CDR1 and CDR2: KGHSH, LQKENI. Here the CDR3 reads CASSRTGPGQGAGRGNQPQHF. CDR3 in DNA: TGTGCCAGCTCACGAACAGGACCGGGACAGGGGGCTGGTCGCGGCAATCAGCCCCAGCATTTT. Based on the CDR3 plus reference TRBV18 and TRBJ1-5, the full variable domain is NAGVMQNPRHLVRRRGQEARLRCSPMKGHSHVYWYRQLPEEGLKFMVYLQKENIIDESGMPKERFSAEFPKEGPSILRIQQVVRGDSAAYFCASSRTGPGQGAGRGNQPQHFGDGTRLSIL.

This chain links TRBV6-5 with TRBJ2-2; perhaps TRBD1 as D (5 bases). The CDR3 runs to 14 residues. The V end was cut by 6 bases, the J end by 0 bases, with 8 bases between. Germline CDR1 and CDR2: MNHEY and SVGAGI. CDR3: CASSPTANTGELFF. CDR3 sequence (DNA): TGTGCCAGCAGCCCGACAGCGAACACCGGGGAGCTGTTTTTT.

This clone was observed once. The chain couples TRBV9 to TRBJ2-7; maybe TRBD1 (5 bases). Trimming took 0 bases from V and 5 from J, leaving 12 bases between them. Germline V gives CDR1 SGDLS, CDR2 YYNGEE. This CDR3 spans 14 amino acids. CDR3 sequence: CASSVEGRVHEQYF. In DNA form, the CDR3 reads TGTGCCAGCAGCGTAGAGGGCAGGGTCCACGAGCAGTACTTC.